Below are 10 T cell receptor beta chains sequenced from a single sample in a study of blood T cell repertoires in COVID-19. Generated by immunoSEQ multiplex PCR, the TCRdb table keeps only in-frame clones and is missing some. Among some 45,000 clones, 83% were seen once, and the ten largest hold roughly 8.2%. The sample taken for sequencing was peripheral blood. These receptor sequences come from a man older than 75 in a cohort sampled during active COVID-19.

The chain is built from TRBV19 and TRBJ2-2, with 7 bases matching TRBD1. Germline V gene sequence: CDR1 LNHDA, CDR2 SQIVND (reference sequence). CDR3 size: 15 residues. Trimming cost V 4 bases and J 5 bases; bases outside gene matches: 7. CDR3 DNA sequence: TGTGCCAGTAGTACCCCGGGACAGCTAACCGGGGAGCTGTTTTTT. This codes for CASSTPGQLTGELFF.

This chain joins TRBV7-6 and TRBJ2-7, with D maybe TRBD2 (5 bases). The germline V gene has CDR1 SGHVS and CDR2 FNYEAQ. V was clipped by 2 bases and J by 7 bases, with 18 bases between them. This CDR3 spans 15 amino acids. The CDR3 DNA is TGTGCCAGCAGCTTATCGGGTTTTCCGGGCGGGGAGCAGTACTTC. Translating gives CASSLSGFPGGEQYF.

This rearrangement joins TRBV7-9 to TRBJ1-4; D gene uncertain. Germline assignment: CDR1 SEHNR and CDR2 FQNEAQ (reference sequence). V lost 5 bases and J lost 4, with 8 bases in between. The CDR3 covers 13 residues. The CDR3 sequence: CASSTQNNEKLFF. The CDR3 region has the DNA TGTGCCAGCAGCACGCAGAATAATGAAAAACTGTTTTTT.

The chain has TRBV12-5 and TRBJ1-1, with no clear D. The germline V and J ends were trimmed by 2 bases and 11 bases, with 9 bases remaining between them. The V gene's germline CDR1 is LGHNT and CDR2 FRNRAP. This CDR3 region has 11 residues. CDR3 DNA: TGTGCTAGTGGTTTGTTTTACGCGGCTTTCTTT. This sequence encodes CASGLFYAAFF.

The J gene is TRBJ2-3, the V gene TRBV19; 7 bases are shared with TRBD1. Germline V gene data show CDR1 as LNHDA and CDR2 as SQIVND (reference sequence). This CDR3 has 13 amino acids. V dropped 3 bases and J dropped 6; count of bases not matched to a gene: 3. Written as DNA, the CDR3 is TGTGCCAGTAGTATTAGGGGGCGCGATACGCAGTATTTT. Its translation: CASSIRGRDTQYF.

This sequence joins TRBV21-1 and TRBJ2-7; TRBD1, the D gene given by the table, was not confirmed from the DNA. TRBV21-1 is recorded as a pseudogene. This CDR3 is 16 amino acids long. The CDR3: CASSKDARTHSYEQYF. The CDR3 DNA reads as TGTGCCAGCAGCAAAGACGCAAGGACACACTCCTACGAGCAGTACTTC.

This clone was recorded a few times. The V and J genes are TRBV15 and TRBJ1-2, with TRBD1 matching over 10 bases. This CDR3 spans 17 amino acids. The trim removed 11 bases at V and 3 bases at J, leaving 18 bases unmatched. Germline V CDR1 and CDR2: LNHNV, YYDKDF (reference sequence). DNA for the CDR3: TGTGCCGTAACAGGTCCGGGGACAGGGGCATCATACTATGGCTACACCTTC. This gives the protein CAVTGPGTGASYYGYTF.

V is TRBV9 and J is TRBJ1-6; D not certain. CDR1 and CDR2 from the germline V gene are SGDLS and YYNGEE. V was shortened by 0 bases and J by 7 bases, with 14 bases between the two germline ends. The CDR3 sequence is 16 residues long. CDR3 DNA: TGTGCCAGCAGCGTAGAACCCACCCCAAGCAATTCACCCCTCCACTTT. Protein product: CASSVEPTPSNSPLHF.

The rearrangement joins TRBV30 to TRBJ2-7; 7 nucleotides line up with TRBD1. With V trimmed by 5 bases and J by 1 base, 11 bases remained unmatched. The CDR3 has 15 residues. Germline CDR1 is GTSNPN and CDR2 is SVGIG (reference sequence). The CDR3 bases are TGTGCCTGGTCAGGGGACAGCCACCGATCCTACGAGCAGTACTTC. Amino acids: CAWSGDSHRSYEQYF. Using reference TRBV30 and TRBJ2-7 for the parts outside the CDR3, the full variable domain is SQTIHQWPATLVQPVGSPLSLECTVEGTSNPNLYWYRQAAGRGLQLLFYSVGIGQISSEVPQNLSASRPQDRQFILSSKKLLLSDSGFYLCAWSGDSHRSYEQYFGPGTRLTVT.

The chain carries TRBV2 and TRBJ2-6; 10 nucleotides align to TRBD1. The CDR3 is made up of 16 amino acids. The germline V gene has CDR1 SNHLY and CDR2 FYNNEI. Losses at the gene ends were 8 bases for V and 1 base for J; bases not matched to a gene: 5. CDR3 nucleotides: TGTGCCAGCCTTCGACAGGGGGCGTCTGGGGCCAACGTCCTGACTTTC. Protein: CASLRQGASGANVLTF.